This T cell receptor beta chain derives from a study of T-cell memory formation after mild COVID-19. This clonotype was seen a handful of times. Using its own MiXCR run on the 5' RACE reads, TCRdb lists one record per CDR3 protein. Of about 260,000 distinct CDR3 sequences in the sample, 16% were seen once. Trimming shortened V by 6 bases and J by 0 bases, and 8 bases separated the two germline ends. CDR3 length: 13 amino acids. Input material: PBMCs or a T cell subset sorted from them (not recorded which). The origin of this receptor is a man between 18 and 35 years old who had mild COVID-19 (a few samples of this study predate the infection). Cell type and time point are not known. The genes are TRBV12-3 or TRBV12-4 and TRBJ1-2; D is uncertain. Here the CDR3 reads CASRQSSNYGYTF. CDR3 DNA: TGTGCCAGCAGGCAGTCTTCTAACTATGGCTACACCTTC.